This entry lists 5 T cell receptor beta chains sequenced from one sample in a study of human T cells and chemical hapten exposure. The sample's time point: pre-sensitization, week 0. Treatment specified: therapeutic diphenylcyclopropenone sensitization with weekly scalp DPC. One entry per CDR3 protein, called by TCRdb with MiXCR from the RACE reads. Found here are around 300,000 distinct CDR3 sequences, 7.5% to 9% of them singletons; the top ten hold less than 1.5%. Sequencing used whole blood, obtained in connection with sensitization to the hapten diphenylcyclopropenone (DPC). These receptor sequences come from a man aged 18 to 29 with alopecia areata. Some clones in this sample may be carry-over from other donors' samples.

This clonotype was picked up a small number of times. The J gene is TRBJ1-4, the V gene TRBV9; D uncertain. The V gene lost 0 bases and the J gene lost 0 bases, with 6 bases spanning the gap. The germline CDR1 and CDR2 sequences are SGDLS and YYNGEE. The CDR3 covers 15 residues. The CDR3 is CASSVEGATNEKLFF. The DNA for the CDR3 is TGTGCCAGCAGCGTAGAGGGAGCAACTAATGAAAAACTGTTTTTT.

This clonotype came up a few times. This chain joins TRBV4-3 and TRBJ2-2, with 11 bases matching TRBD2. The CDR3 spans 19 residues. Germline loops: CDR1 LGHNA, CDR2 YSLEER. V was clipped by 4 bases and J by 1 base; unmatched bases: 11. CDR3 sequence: CASSRTWLAGGRNTGELFF. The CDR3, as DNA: TGCGCCAGCAGCCGCACGTGGCTAGCGGGGGGCCGGAACACCGGGGAGCTGTTTTTT.

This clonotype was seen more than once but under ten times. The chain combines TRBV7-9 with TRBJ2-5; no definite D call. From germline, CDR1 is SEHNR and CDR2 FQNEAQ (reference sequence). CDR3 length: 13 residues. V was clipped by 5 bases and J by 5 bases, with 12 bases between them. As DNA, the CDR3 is TGTGCCAGCAGCCAAATACGGGTGGAGACCCAGTACTTC. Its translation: CASSQIRVETQYF. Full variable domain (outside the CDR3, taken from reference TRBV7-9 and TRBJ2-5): DTGVSQNPRHKITKRGQNVTFRCDPISEHNRLYWYRQTLGQGPEFLTYFQNEAQLEKSRLLSDRFSAERPKGSFSTLEIQRTEQGDSAMYLCASSQIRVETQYFGPGTRLLVL.

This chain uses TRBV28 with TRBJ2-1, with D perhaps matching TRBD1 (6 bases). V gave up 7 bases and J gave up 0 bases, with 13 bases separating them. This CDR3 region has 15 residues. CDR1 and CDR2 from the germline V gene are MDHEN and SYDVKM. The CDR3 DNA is TGTGCCAGCAACAGGGTAGGGACCTCCTACAATGAGCAGTTCTTC. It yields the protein CASNRVGTSYNEQFF.

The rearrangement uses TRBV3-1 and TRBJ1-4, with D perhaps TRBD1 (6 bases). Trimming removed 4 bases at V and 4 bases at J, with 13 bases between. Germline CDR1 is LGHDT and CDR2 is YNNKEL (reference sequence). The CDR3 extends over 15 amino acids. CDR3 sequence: CASSRRGGNNEKLFF. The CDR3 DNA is TGTGCCAGCAGCCGGCGAGGGGGGAATAATGAAAAACTGTTTTTT.